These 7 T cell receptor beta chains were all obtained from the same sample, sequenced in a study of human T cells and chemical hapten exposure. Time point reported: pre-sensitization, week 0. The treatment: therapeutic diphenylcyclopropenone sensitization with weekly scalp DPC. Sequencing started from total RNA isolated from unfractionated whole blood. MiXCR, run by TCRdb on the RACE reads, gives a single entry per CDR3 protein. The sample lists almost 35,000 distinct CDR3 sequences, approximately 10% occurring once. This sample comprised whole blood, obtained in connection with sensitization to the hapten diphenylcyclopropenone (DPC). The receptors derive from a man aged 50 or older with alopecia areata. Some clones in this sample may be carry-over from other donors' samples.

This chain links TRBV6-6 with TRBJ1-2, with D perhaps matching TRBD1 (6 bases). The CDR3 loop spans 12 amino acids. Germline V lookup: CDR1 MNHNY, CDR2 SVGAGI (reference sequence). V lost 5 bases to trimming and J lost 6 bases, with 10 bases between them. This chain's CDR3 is CASSPDRNGYTF. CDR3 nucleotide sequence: TGTGCCAGCAGTCCCGACAGGAATGGCTACACCTTC.

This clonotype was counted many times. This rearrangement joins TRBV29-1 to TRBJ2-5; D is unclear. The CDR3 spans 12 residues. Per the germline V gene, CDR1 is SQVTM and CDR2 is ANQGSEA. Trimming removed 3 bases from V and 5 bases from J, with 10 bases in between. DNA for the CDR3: TGCAGCGTTGAGTACGGTCGCGAGACCCAGTACTTC. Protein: CSVEYGRETQYF.

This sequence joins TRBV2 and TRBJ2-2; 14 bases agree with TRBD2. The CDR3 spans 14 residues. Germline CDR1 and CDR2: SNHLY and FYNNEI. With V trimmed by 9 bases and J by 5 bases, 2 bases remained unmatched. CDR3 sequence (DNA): TGTGCCAGTAGACTAGCGGGAGGGACCGGGGAGCTGTTTTTT. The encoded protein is CASRLAGGTGELFF.

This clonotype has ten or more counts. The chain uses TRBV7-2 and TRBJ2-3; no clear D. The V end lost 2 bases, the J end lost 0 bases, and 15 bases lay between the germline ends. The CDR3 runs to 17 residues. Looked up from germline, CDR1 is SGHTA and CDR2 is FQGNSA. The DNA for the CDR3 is TGTGCCAGCAGCTTACTGAACAACCTTCCTAGCACAGATACGCAGTATTTT. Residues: CASSLLNNLPSTDTQYF.

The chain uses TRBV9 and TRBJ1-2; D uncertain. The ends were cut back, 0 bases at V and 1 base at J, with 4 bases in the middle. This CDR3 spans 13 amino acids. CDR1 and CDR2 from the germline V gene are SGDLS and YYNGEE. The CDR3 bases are TGTGCCAGCAGCGTAGATCGTAACTATGGCTACACCTTC. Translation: CASSVDRNYGYTF.

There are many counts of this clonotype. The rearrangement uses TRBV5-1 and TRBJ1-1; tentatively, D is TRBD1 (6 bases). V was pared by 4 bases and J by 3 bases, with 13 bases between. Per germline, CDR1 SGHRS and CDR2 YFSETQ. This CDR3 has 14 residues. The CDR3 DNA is TGCGCCAGCAGCCACGGGACACTGGACACTGAAGCTTTCTTT. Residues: CASSHGTLDTEAFF.

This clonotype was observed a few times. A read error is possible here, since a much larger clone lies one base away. The CDR3 DNA reads as TGTGTCAGCAGCCCGGCGGGACTAGCGGCAGATACGCAGTATTTT. Amino acid sequence: CVSSPAGLAADTQYF. The genes are TRBV28 and TRBJ2-3; TRBD2 agrees at 11 bases. The CDR3 is made up of 15 amino acids. Per germline, CDR1 MDHEN and CDR2 SYDVKM. The complete variable domain, with remaining parts taken from reference TRBV28 and TRBJ2-3, reads DVKVTQSSRYLVKRTGEKVFLECVQDMDHENMFWYRQDPGLGLRLIYFSYDVKMKEKGDIPEGYSVSREKKERFSLILESASTNQTSMYLCVSSPAGLAADTQYFGPGTRLTVL.